The 8 T cell receptor beta chains presented below share a single source sample, sequenced in a study of CD8+ T cells in alopecia areata. Treatment noted: oral pan-JAK inhibitor, 5-10 mg twice daily. Sequencing used cDNA as its template, made by extracting RNA and reverse transcribing it. TCRdb's table, derived via immunoSEQ multiplex PCR, lists solely in-frame clones and lacks some. The repertoire holds about 280,000 clones, with 58% as singletons. Sequenced material: CD4+ T cells sorted from blood, taken at week 24, from a patient treated with tofacitinib. Every receptor here comes from a human donor with alopecia areata.

In this sample, this clone turned up a few times. The V call is TRBV5-4, the J call TRBJ1-1; D uncertain. Germline V gives CDR1 SGHNT, CDR2 YYREEE (reference sequence). The V end lost 0 bases, the J end lost 4 bases, and 7 bases lay between the germline ends. The CDR3 covers 13 residues. The CDR3 loop reads CASSLGTGTEAFF. In DNA, the CDR3 is TGTGCCAGCAGCTTGGGGACGGGCACTGAAGCTTTCTTT.

This rearrangement joins TRBV4-3 to TRBJ1-2, with D perhaps TRBD1 (5 bases). This CDR3 has 14 amino acids. The V end was cut by 3 bases, the J end by 4 bases, with 12 bases between. From germline, CDR1 is LGHNA and CDR2 YSLEER. CDR3 sequence (DNA): TGCGCCAGCAGCCACATGGGGCTCTTCTATGGCTACACCTTC. This sequence encodes CASSHMGLFYGYTF.

This clone appeared a single time. The rearrangement joins TRBV30 to TRBJ1-1; D gene unclear. The CDR3 has 14 amino acids. Germline V lookup: CDR1 GTSNPN, CDR2 SVGIG (reference sequence). Trimming took off 1 base at V and 0 bases at J, with 9 bases between the two ends. CDR3: CAWSDLRLNTEAFF. The CDR3, as DNA: TGTGCCTGGAGTGATCTACGGTTGAACACTGAAGCTTTCTTT.

This rearrangement joins TRBV29-1 to TRBJ1-2, with 10 bases fitting TRBD1. J lost 5 bases, V lost 7 bases, and 13 bases had no gene match. From germline, CDR1 is SQVTM and CDR2 ANQGSEA. The CDR3 is 15 residues long. The CDR3 DNA follows: TGCAGCGCCGAACCCCGGGACAGGGGAGGGTATGGCTACACCTTC. Translating it yields CSAEPRDRGGYGYTF. The variable domain in full, with the rest retrieved from reference TRBV29-1 and TRBJ1-2, is SAVISQKPSRDICQRGTSLTIQCQVDSQVTMMFWYRQQPGQSLTLIATANQGSEATYESGFVIDKFPISRPNLTFSTLTVSNMSPEDSSIYLCSAEPRDRGGYGYTFGSGTRLTVV.

The table lists this clone with a count of one. The V gene is TRBV27, the J gene TRBJ1-6; D is perhaps TRBD1 (6 bases). Between the trimmed V and J ends, which lost 3 bases and 7 bases, there was a span of 16 bases. The CDR3 runs 16 residues. CDR1 is MNHEY, CDR2 SMNVEV, per germline (reference sequence). The CDR3: CASSFNQGTKNSPLHF. CDR3 nucleotide sequence: TGTGCCAGCAGTTTTAACCAGGGGACGAAAAATTCACCCCTCCACTTT.

The gene calls are TRBV4-2 and TRBJ1-1; 7 nucleotides line up with TRBD1. Trimming at V came to 4 bases and at J to 1 base, leaving 12 bases not matched to a gene. The CDR3 sequence is 17 residues long. Germline assignment: CDR1 LGHNA and CDR2 YNFKEQ. The chain's CDR3 is CASSREPRDSRNTEAFF. The DNA of the CDR3 is TGTGCCAGCAGCCGAGAGCCCAGGGACAGCCGGAACACTGAAGCTTTCTTT.

The chain joins TRBV29-1 to TRBJ2-3; D is perhaps TRBD2 (6 bases). The CDR3 spans 14 residues. The V gene's germline CDR1 is SQVTM and CDR2 ANQGSEA. Trimming took off 3 bases at V and 9 bases at J, with 19 bases between the two ends. The CDR3 nucleotides are TGCAGCGTTGAGGGGACTCTGGGTAGAGGGACGCAGTATTTT. Encoded protein: CSVEGTLGRGTQYF.

This clone was observed a few times. The chain joins TRBV5-1 to TRBJ1-2; tentative D call: TRBD1 (5 bases). V lost 2 bases and J 4 bases, leaving 15 bases between the germline ends. This CDR3 is built from 15 residues. Germline-derived CDR1 and CDR2 are SGHRS and YFSETQ. The CDR3 spells CASSFGQMKGYGYTF. In DNA form, the CDR3 reads TGCGCCAGCAGCTTCGGACAAATGAAGGGCTATGGCTACACCTTC.